This is a list of T cell receptor beta chains from one sample in a study of T cell changes during pregnancy in multiple sclerosis. This table comes from immunoSEQ multiplex PCR, and its TCRdb copy is limited to in-frame clones, with some not included. The sample includes about 70,000 clones, roughly 92% of them seen just once. The specimen comprised CD8+ T cells from peripheral blood mononuclear cells, sampled in the third trimester of pregnancy. The receptors here all came from a female donor in good health, enrolled as a control in a pregnancy study. Each CDR3 is given with its conserved first and last residue. Fields, in order: clone size, V gene, J gene, D gene, CDR3 protein, CDR3 DNA. The D gene is left open where the match is weak. Size values are once, few and many counts, or a class for expanded clones, and some rows have none.

once,TRBV28,TRBJ2-1,TRBD2,CASSFTTSTGGEQFF,TGTGCCAGCAGTTTTACGACATCGACGGGGGGTGAGCAGTTCTTC
.,TRBV6-6,TRBJ1-2,.,CASSYLLRDYGYTF,TGTGCCAGCAGTTACCTCCTACGGGACTATGGCTACACCTTC
.,TRBV6-1,TRBJ1-2,TRBD1,CASSEAATGGYGYTF,TGTGCCAGCAGTGAAGCGGCGACAGGGGGCTATGGCTACACCTTC
.,TRBV19,TRBJ1-1,TRBD1,CASSTQGGGTEAFF,TGTGCCAGTAGTACACAGGGGGGGGGAACTGAAGCTTTCTTT
.,TRBV5-6,TRBJ1-1,.,CASSLGNIVTEAFF,TGTGCCAGCAGCTTGGGTAATATCGTGACTGAAGCTTTCTTT
.,TRBV4-3,TRBJ1-1,.,CASSQSTVNTEAFF,TGCGCCAGCAGCCAATCGACTGTTAACACTGAAGCTTTCTTT
few,TRBV30,TRBJ1-5,.,CAWTVGGRHEPQHF,TGTGCCTGGACCGTTGGGGGGAGACATGAGCCCCAGCATTTT
.,TRBV19,TRBJ1-2,TRBD1,CASSLTGGIGGNGYTF,TGTGCCAGTAGTTTGACAGGGGGCATCGGCGGTAACGGCTACACCTTC
.,TRBV7-2,TRBJ1-4,.,CASSPPGETNEKLFF,TGTGCCAGCAGCCCTCCAGGGGAAACTAATGAAAAACTGTTTTTT
.,TRBV5-5,TRBJ1-2,TRBD1,CASSPWTGGLNGYTF,TGTGCCAGCAGCCCTTGGACAGGGGGCTTGAATGGCTACACCTTC
.,TRBV4-3,TRBJ1-1,.,CASSQEGGPYTEAFF,TGCGCCAGCAGCCAAGAAGGGGGACCGTACACTGAAGCTTTCTTT
.,TRBV6-5,TRBJ2-3,.,CASTSGLSDTQYF,TGTGCCAGCACTTCCGGACTTTCAGATACGCAGTATTTT
.,TRBV29-1,TRBJ2-7,TRBD1,CSVDRGNEQYF,TGCAGCGTGGACAGGGGAAACGAGCAGTACTTC
once,TRBV15,TRBJ2-1,TRBD2,CATSSPGTSGGEQFF,TGTGCCACCAGCAGTCCCGGGACTAGCGGGGGGGAGCAGTTCTTC
.,TRBV27,TRBJ1-2,TRBD1,CASMGTDYGYTF,TGTGCCAGCATGGGGACAGACTATGGCTACACCTTC
.,TRBV9,TRBJ1-1,.,CASSPPAGETEAFF,TGTGCCAGCAGCCCCCCGGCCGGGGAGACTGAAGCTTTCTTT
.,TRBV19,TRBJ1-1,TRBD1,CASSETGTGVWNTEAFF,TGTGCCAGTAGTGAAACCGGGACAGGGGTTTGGAACACTGAAGCTTTCTTT
.,TRBV5-1,TRBJ2-7,.,CASSSSSYEQYF,TGCGCCAGCAGCTCTAGCTCCTACGAGCAGTACTTC
.,TRBV2,TRBJ2-7,.,CASSEGPVSYEQYF,TGTGCCAGCAGTGAAGGGCCAGTTTCCTACGAGCAGTACTTC
.,TRBV19,TRBJ2-7,.,CASSVGDTTYEQYF,TGTGCCAGTAGTGTGGGGGACACGACCTACGAGCAGTACTTC
.,TRBV28,TRBJ2-7,TRBD1,CASSFPGTGGSSEQYF,TGTGCCAGCAGTTTCCCCGGGACAGGGGGATCATCCGAGCAGTACTTC
once,TRBV6-4,TRBJ2-3,TRBD2,CASSEWGISSGGADTQYF,TGTGCCAGCAGTGAATGGGGAATTTCTAGCGGGGGCGCAGATACGCAGTATTTT
.,TRBV6-1,TRBJ1-2,TRBD1,CASSAQTGTNYGYTF,TGTGCCAGCAGTGCACAGACAGGGACGAACTATGGCTACACCTTC
.,TRBV30,TRBJ2-7,.,CAWSVGAFSSYEQYF,TGTGCCTGGAGTGTTGGGGCCTTCAGCTCCTACGAGCAGTACTTC
once,TRBV16,TRBJ1-1,TRBD1,CASSQPTGGDEAFF,TGTGCCAGCAGCCAACCAACAGGGGGTGATGAAGCTTTCTTT
.,TRBV4-2,TRBJ2-5,TRBD2,CASSQGSLAGIQETQYF,TGTGCCAGCAGCCAAGGCTCACTAGCGGGGATCCAAGAGACCCAGTACTTC
.,TRBV4-3,TRBJ2-1,TRBD2,CASSQGLAGHEQFF,TGCGCCAGCAGCCAAGGACTAGCGGGGCATGAGCAGTTCTTC
.,TRBV27,TRBJ2-7,.,CASSLSENPYEQYF,TGTGCCAGCAGTTTATCGGAGAACCCCTACGAGCAGTACTTC
few,TRBV19,TRBJ1-5,.,CASSMGGLYSNQPQHF,TGTGCCAGTAGTATGGGGGGACTGTATAGCAATCAGCCCCAGCATTTT
.,TRBV27,TRBJ1-2,TRBD1,CASSLSSGTGYRYGYTF,TGTGCCAGCAGTTTATCAAGCGGGACAGGGTATAGGTATGGCTACACCTTC
.,TRBV19,TRBJ2-7,.,CASSLGQRNEQYF,TGTGCCAGTAGTCTAGGACAGAGGAACGAGCAGTACTTC
.,TRBV27,TRBJ2-7,TRBD2,CASSREARTPSSYEQYF,TGTGCCAGCAGTCGGGAGGCGCGGACGCCGAGCTCCTACGAGCAGTACTTC
.,TRBV6-5,TRBJ2-7,.,CASSPHFYEQYF,TGTGCCAGCAGTCCCCATTTCTACGAGCAGTACTTC
.,TRBV30,TRBJ1-4,.,CAWSVGVRGTNEKLFF,TGTGCCTGGAGTGTAGGTGTGCGGGGCACTAATGAAAAACTGTTTTTT
.,TRBV18,TRBJ1-2,.,CASSLSGRYTF,TGTGCCAGCTCACTATCCGGTCGCTACACCTTC
.,TRBV27,TRBJ2-5,TRBD1,CASSSGTGLETQYF,TGTGCCAGCAGTTCGGGGACAGGGTTAGAGACCCAGTACTTC
.,TRBV6-6,TRBJ2-7,.,CASSYGAVPSYEQYF,TGTGCCAGCAGTTACGGGGCGGTTCCGTCCTACGAGCAGTACTTC
.,TRBV9,TRBJ1-1,.,CASSPGSGTEAFF,TGTGCCAGCAGCCCAGGGTCAGGGACTGAAGCTTTCTTT
.,TRBV7-8,TRBJ1-5,TRBD1,CASSLGGQGRHF,TGTGCCAGCAGCTTAGGTGGACAGGGAAGACATTTT
.,TRBV29-1,TRBJ1-6,.,CSVRGGQKSPLHF,TGCAGCGTTCGGGGGGGACAAAAATCACCCCTCCACTTT
once,TRBV19,TRBJ2-2,.,CASSMLGGRLGGELFF,TGTGCCAGTAGTATGTTGGGGGGTCGGTTAGGCGGGGAGCTGTTTTTT
.,TRBV29-1,TRBJ1-1,.,CSVDTGSTEAFF,TGCAGCGTTGATACGGGTAGTACTGAAGCTTTCTTT
.,TRBV19,TRBJ1-2,.,CASSTQETANYGYTF,TGTGCCAGTAGTACGCAAGAGACAGCTAACTATGGCTACACCTTC
.,TRBV2,TRBJ1-1,.,CASSEGGGGSRAFF,TGTGCCAGCAGTGAAGGGGGGGGCGGTTCTCGGGCTTTCTTT
.,TRBV21-1,TRBJ1-6,.,CASSKEAYRNNSPLHF,TGTGCCAGCAGCAAAGAGGCTTACAGGAATAATTCACCCCTCCACTTT
.,TRBV5-6,TRBJ1-5,TRBD1,CASSSTGGEYNQPQHF,TGTGCCAGCAGCTCGACAGGGGGCGAATATAATCAGCCCCAGCATTTT
.,TRBV18,TRBJ2-3,.,CASSPLSGALSSTDTQYF,TGTGCCAGCTCACCACTTAGCGGAGCCTTATCTAGCACAGATACGCAGTATTTT
.,TRBV9,TRBJ2-3,TRBD2,CASSASGGGTDTQYF,TGTGCCAGCAGCGCGAGCGGGGGGGGCACAGATACGCAGTATTTT